This T cell receptor beta chain was recovered during a study of blood T cell repertoires in COVID-19. Germline V gene sequence: CDR1 MGHRA, CDR2 YSYEKL. The trim removed 3 bases at V and 5 bases at J, leaving 4 bases unmatched. The CDR3 covers 15 residues. Original methodology: How many nucleated cells were present was estimated from reference gene primer amplification. Here immunoSEQ multiplex PCR was the method, and the copy in TCRdb shows in-frame clones only, minus some. D and trimming were read from the DNA, whereas the V and J calls and clone size are those reported in that table. The data show 180,000 or so clones, roughly 76% seen once.

Sequencing was performed on peripheral blood. This chain links TRBV4-1 with TRBJ2-1; the match to TRBD2 covers 10 bases. This TCR was recovered from a woman aged 40 to 50 with COVID-19, enrolled during active disease. CDR3 sequence: CASSHPGTSDNEQFF. CDR3 DNA: TGCGCCAGCAGCCACCCCGGGACTAGCGACAATGAGCAGTTCTTC.